This T cell receptor (beta chain) was obtained from a study of T cells in Graves' hyperthyroidism and ophthalmopathy. The study, taken as a whole, reports: Appearing also in blood were most of the thyroid clonotypes expanded above 0.001.

CDR1 and CDR2 from the germline V gene are MNHNS and SASEGT. The germline V and J ends were trimmed by 8 bases and 3 bases, with 10 bases remaining between them. The CDR3 has 13 amino acids. Absence of ophthalmopathy progression within 18 months defined stable Graves' hyperthyroidism. Lactation, pregnancy, other autoimmune disease or uncontrolled infection excluded patients. PBMCs were obtained from about 10 ml fresh peripheral blood. TCR beta CDR3 regions were amplified from RNA transcripts. Carried out on the TCR CDR3, a first-round RT-PCR used the HTBI primer set. From the multiplex PCR reads, TCRdb called clonotypes with MiXCR, one entry per CDR3 protein. In the table there are around 440,000 distinct CDR3 sequences, 15% to 19% of which are singletons. A remark on this clonotype: Its antigen is unknown.

This chain uses TRBV6-1 with TRBJ1-4; D is unclear. Sequencing was done on a sample of blood. The receptor was derived from a young woman with Graves' hyperthyroidism. The CDR3 region has the DNA TGTGCCAGCGACTCGAGGGCTAATGAAAAACTGTTTTTT. Translating it yields CASDSRANEKLFF.